The 13 T cell receptor beta chains given below trace back to one sample, sequenced in a study of blood T cell repertoires in COVID-19. Profiled with immunoSEQ multiplex PCR; TCRdb holds only in-frame clones, not every one. This sample has about 130,000 clones, with approximately 81% found just once. Sequenced sample: peripheral blood. The receptors were sampled from a man aged 80 or over with COVID-19, enrolled during active disease.

The chain couples TRBV7-2 to TRBJ2-4; 7 positions agree with TRBD1. Germline V gene sequence: CDR1 SGHTA, CDR2 FQGNSA. The CDR3 loop spans 17 amino acids. Trimming cost V 1 base and J 0 bases; bases outside gene matches: 6. The CDR3 is CASSLGGQFLAKNIQYF. CDR3 in DNA: TGTGCCAGCAGCTTAGGGGGACAGTTTCTAGCCAAAAACATTCAGTACTTC.

The chain couples TRBV11-2 to TRBJ2-1; D is perhaps TRBD1 (7 bases). CDR3 length: 18 amino acids. Per germline, CDR1 SGHAT and CDR2 FQNNGV. The V end lost 0 bases, the J end lost 2 bases, and 17 bases lay between the germline ends. As DNA, the CDR3 is TGTGCCAGCAGCTTAGAAGCCGGGGGACAGATGACCTACAATGAGCAGTTCTTC. Protein sequence: CASSLEAGGQMTYNEQFF.

The sample holds a few counts of this clone. The chain recombines TRBV10-3 with TRBJ1-2, with 9 bases matching TRBD1. The J segment lost 2 bases and the V segment lost 2 bases, leaving 9 bases of the junction unmatched. Per the germline V gene, CDR1 is ENHRY and CDR2 is SYGVKD. This CDR3 has 17 amino acids. The CDR3 loop is CAISERGTGTRNYGYTF. CDR3 nucleotides: TGTGCCATCAGTGAGAGGGGGACAGGGACGAGAAACTATGGCTACACCTTC.

This clone was seen more than once but under ten times. The rearrangement uses TRBV9 and TRBJ2-7; D is unresolved. V lost 0 bases and J 3 bases, leaving 13 bases between the germline ends. This CDR3 spans 15 amino acids. CDR1 is SGDLS and CDR2 is YYNGEE in the germline V gene. The CDR3 is CASSVEGGLNYEQYF. DNA for the CDR3: TGTGCCAGCAGCGTAGAAGGCGGTCTCAACTACGAGCAGTACTTC.

The V gene is TRBV28, the J gene TRBJ1-5; D unclear. V was trimmed by 7 bases and J by 5 bases, leaving 15 bases between them. The CDR3 is made up of 14 amino acids. Germline V gives CDR1 MDHEN, CDR2 SYDVKM. The CDR3 coding sequence is TGTGCCAGCAACCCAGGCATAAGTGATCAGCCCCAGCATTTT. Translating it yields CASNPGISDQPQHF. The variable domain in full, completed from reference TRBV28 and TRBJ1-5, reads DVKVTQSSRYLVKRTGEKVFLECVQDMDHENMFWYRQDPGLGLRLIYFSYDVKMKEKGDIPEGYSVSREKKERFSLILESASTNQTSMYLCASNPGISDQPQHFGDGTRLSIL.

This chain uses TRBV4-1 with TRBJ2-5, with 9 nucleotides matching TRBD2. The CDR3 has 17 amino acids. Germline V lookup: CDR1 MGHRA, CDR2 YSYEKL. The V segment lost 0 bases and the J segment 5 bases; nucleotides outside the gene matches: 10. This chain's CDR3 is CASSQDGASGKVETQYF. CDR3 DNA: TGCGCCAGCAGCCAAGACGGGGCTAGCGGGAAGGTGGAGACCCAGTACTTC.

The chain is built from TRBV29-1 and TRBJ1-1, with 8 nucleotides matching TRBD1. Losses at the gene ends were 5 bases for V and 3 bases for J; bases not matched to a gene: 2. In germline, CDR1 is SQVTM, CDR2 ANQGSEA. This CDR3 has 12 residues. The CDR3 sequence: CSVSDRDTEAFF. CDR3 in DNA: TGCAGCGTTTCGGACAGGGACACTGAAGCTTTCTTT.

The rearrangement uses TRBV10-1 and TRBJ1-1; D unresolved. V dropped 2 bases and J dropped 3 bases, with 13 bases sitting between them. CDR1 and CDR2 (germline): WNHNN, SYGVQD (reference sequence). CDR3 size: 15 residues. The CDR3 protein is CASSEAPVRDTEAFF. The DNA of the CDR3 is TGCGCCAGCAGTGAGGCCCCGGTGAGGGACACTGAAGCTTTCTTT.

The V call is TRBV3-1 (or the pseudogene TRBV3-2), the J call TRBJ1-1; D gene ambiguous. Looked up from germline, CDR1 is LGHDT and CDR2 is YNNKEL (reference sequence). The CDR3 loop spans 14 amino acids. Trimming took 0 bases from V and 1 from J, leaving 6 bases between them. CDR3 bases: TGTGCCAGCAGCCAAGACGCAGGGAACACTGAAGCTTTCTTT. Residues: CASSQDAGNTEAFF.

The chain couples TRBV14 to TRBJ2-2, with unresolved D. Germline-derived CDR1 and CDR2 are SGHDN and FVKESK. The CDR3 loop spans 13 amino acids. V was trimmed by 4 bases and J by 2 bases, leaving 5 bases between them. The CDR3 loop is CASSPTNTGELFF. The CDR3 coding sequence is TGTGCCAGCAGCCCAACTAACACCGGGGAGCTGTTTTTT.

The chain carries TRBV2 and TRBJ1-6; the D gene is possibly TRBD1 (5 bases). The CDR3 contains 14 residues. Germline values: CDR1 SNHLY, CDR2 FYNNEI. The ends were cut back, 8 bases at V and 6 bases at J, with 14 bases in the middle. The CDR3 loop is CASCFQGPNSPLHF. The CDR3 DNA reads TGTGCCAGCTGTTTCCAGGGTCCTAATTCACCCCTCCACTTT.

The chain carries TRBV28 and TRBJ2-1, with 8 bases identical to TRBD2. The CDR3 runs to 13 residues. Germline V gives CDR1 MDHEN, CDR2 SYDVKM. With 8 bases clipped from V and 10 bases from J, the junction kept 10 bases outside the gene matches. Here the CDR3 DNA reads TGTGCCAGCTCTAGCGGGCCGGGTCGGGAGCAGTTCTTC. Translated: CASSSGPGREQFF.

V gene TRBV6-5 combines with J gene TRBJ1-5; weak D call: TRBD1 (5 bases). Germline V lookup: CDR1 MNHEY, CDR2 SVGAGI. The CDR3 runs 13 residues. The germline V and J ends were trimmed by 5 bases and 1 base, with 6 bases remaining between them. The CDR3: CASSPGSNQPQHF. The CDR3 DNA reads as TGTGCCAGCAGTCCAGGGAGCAATCAGCCCCAGCATTTT.